Sequencing of this T cell receptor beta chain was carried out in a study of blood T cell repertoires in COVID-19. Background on the study: The United States, Italy and Spain were the sources of the acute and convalescent COVID-19 samples. PBMCs, B-cell-depleted T cells, or T cells were the source of the cDNA or gDNA that made up the material.

Only in-frame clones appear in the TCRdb table, and some are missing; sequencing was by immunoSEQ multiplex PCR. The profile shows approximately 200,000 clones, around 83% of them singletons. This clone was recorded once. CDR3 length: 15 amino acids. Germline-derived CDR1 and CDR2 are KGHSH and LQKENI. V dropped 3 bases and J dropped 6; count of bases not matched to a gene: 8. The genes are TRBV18 and TRBJ2-1, with 7 bases identical to TRBD1. This clonotype was obtained from a woman aged 45-65 years with acute or convalescent COVID-19. Sequencing used peripheral blood. CDR3 sequence (DNA): TGTGCCAGCTCACCCAAAGGTGGACAGGTCAATGAGCAGTTCTTC. Protein product: CASSPKGGQVNEQFF.